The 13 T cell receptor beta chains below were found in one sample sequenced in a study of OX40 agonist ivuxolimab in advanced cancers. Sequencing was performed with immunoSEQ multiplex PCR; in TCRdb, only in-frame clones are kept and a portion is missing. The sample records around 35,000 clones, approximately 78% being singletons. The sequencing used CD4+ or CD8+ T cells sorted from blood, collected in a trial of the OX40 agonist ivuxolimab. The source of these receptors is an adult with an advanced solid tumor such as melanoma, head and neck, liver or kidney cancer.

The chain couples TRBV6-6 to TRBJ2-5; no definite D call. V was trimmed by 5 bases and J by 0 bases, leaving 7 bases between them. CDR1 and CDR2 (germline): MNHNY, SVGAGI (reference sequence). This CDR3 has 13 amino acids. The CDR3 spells CASSDMYQETQYF. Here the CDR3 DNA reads TGTGCCAGCAGTGACATGTACCAAGAGACCCAGTACTTC.

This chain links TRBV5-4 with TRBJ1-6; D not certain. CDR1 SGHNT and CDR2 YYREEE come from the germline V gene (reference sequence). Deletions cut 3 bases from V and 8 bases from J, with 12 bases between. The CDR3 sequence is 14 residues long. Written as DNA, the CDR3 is TGTGCCAGCAGCTCGGACCAAGGGTATTCACCCCTCCACTTT. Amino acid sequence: CASSSDQGYSPLHF.

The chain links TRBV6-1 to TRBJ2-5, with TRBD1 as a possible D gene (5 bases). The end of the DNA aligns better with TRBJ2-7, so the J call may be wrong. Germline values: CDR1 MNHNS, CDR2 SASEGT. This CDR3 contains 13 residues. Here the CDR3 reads CASSERQLYEQYF. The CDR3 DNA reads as TGTGCCAGCAGTGAAAGACAGCTCTACGAGCAGTACTTC.

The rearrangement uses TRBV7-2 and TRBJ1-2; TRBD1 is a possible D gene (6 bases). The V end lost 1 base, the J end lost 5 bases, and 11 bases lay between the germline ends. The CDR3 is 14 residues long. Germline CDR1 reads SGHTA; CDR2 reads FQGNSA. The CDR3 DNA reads TGTGCCAGCAGCTTAGTAGGGGGGCCGTATGGCTACACCTTC. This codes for CASSLVGGPYGYTF.

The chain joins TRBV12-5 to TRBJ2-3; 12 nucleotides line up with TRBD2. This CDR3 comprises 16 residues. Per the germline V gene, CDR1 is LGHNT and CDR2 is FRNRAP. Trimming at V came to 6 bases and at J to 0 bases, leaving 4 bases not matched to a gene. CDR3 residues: CASGSGLAGSTDTQYF. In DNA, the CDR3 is TGTGCTAGTGGAAGTGGACTAGCGGGAAGCACAGATACGCAGTATTTT.

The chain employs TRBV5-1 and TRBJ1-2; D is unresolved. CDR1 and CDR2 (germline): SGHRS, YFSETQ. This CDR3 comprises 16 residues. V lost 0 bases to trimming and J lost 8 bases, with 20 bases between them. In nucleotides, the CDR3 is TGCGCCAGCAGCTTGGGGGGAGGTCGCGGACCGGGCGGCTACACCTTC. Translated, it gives CASSLGGGRGPGGYTF.

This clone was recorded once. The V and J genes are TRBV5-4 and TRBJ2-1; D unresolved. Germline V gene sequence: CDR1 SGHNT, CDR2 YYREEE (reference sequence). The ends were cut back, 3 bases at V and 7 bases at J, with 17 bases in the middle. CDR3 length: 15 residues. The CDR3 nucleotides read TGTGCCAGCAGCTCCTATTCCTTAGTTGGGAATGAGCAGTTCTTC. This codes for CASSSYSLVGNEQFF. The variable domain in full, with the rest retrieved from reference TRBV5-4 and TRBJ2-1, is ETGVTQSPTHLIKTRGQQVTLRCSSQSGHNTVSWYQQALGQGPQFIFQYYREEENGRGNFPPRFSGLQFPNYSSELNVNALELDDSALYLCASSSYSLVGNEQFFGPGTRLTVL.

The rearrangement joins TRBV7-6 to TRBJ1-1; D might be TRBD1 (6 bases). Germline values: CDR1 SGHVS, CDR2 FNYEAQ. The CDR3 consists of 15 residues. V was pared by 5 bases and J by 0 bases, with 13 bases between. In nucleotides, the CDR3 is TGTGCCAGCAGCCCTCGGGGGGGCATGAACACTGAAGCTTTCTTT. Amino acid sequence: CASSPRGGMNTEAFF.

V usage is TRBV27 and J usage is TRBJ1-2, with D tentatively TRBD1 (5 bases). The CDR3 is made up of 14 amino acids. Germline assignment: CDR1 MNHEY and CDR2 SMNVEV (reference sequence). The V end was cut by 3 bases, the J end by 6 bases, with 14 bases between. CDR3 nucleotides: TGTGCCAGCAGTTTGAAGGGACCCTATGATGGCTACACCTTC. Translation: CASSLKGPYDGYTF.

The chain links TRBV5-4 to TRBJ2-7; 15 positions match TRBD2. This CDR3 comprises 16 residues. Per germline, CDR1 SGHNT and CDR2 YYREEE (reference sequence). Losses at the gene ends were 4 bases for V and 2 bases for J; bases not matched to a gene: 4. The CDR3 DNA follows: TGTGCCAGCAGCCAGGGACTAGCGGGGGGTGCCTACGAGCAGTACTTC. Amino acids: CASSQGLAGGAYEQYF.

The CDR3 loop is CASSQYLRDRNQPQHF. In nucleotides, the CDR3 is TGCGCCAGCAGCCAATATCTTAGGGACCGCAATCAGCCCCAGCATTTT. The chain is built from TRBV4-1 and TRBJ1-5, with D perhaps matching TRBD1 (5 bases). Trimming removed 2 bases at V and 2 bases at J, with 13 bases between. CDR1 MGHRA and CDR2 YSYEKL come from the germline V gene. This CDR3 is built from 16 residues.

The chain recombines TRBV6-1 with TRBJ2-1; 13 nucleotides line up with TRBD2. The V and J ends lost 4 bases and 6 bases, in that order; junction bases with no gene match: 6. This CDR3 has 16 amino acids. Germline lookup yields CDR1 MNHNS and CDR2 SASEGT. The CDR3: CASSAPTSGGRNEQFF. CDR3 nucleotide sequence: TGTGCCAGCAGTGCCCCGACTAGCGGGGGGCGCAATGAGCAGTTCTTC.

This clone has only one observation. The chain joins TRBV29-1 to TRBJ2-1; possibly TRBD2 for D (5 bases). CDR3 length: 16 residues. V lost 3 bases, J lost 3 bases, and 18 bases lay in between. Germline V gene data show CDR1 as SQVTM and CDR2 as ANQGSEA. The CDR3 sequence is CSVEGYSGGDYNEQFF. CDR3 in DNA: TGCAGCGTTGAGGGGTACAGCGGAGGTGACTACAATGAGCAGTTCTTC.